One and the same sample provided the 4 T cell receptor beta chains below, sequenced in a study of response to subunit inactivated influenza vaccine (dated by TCRdb to the late 2010s). Library creation used RT-PCR. Data came from an Illumina HiSeq 2500. TCRdb's own reprocessing of the public reads used fastp at Q25 and MiXCR and kept productive beta chains. One record per CDR3 amino acid sequence lists the most common genes and DNA. The sample records around 710,000 distinct CDR3 sequences, 14% of which are singletons. The ten largest clonotypes hold around 6.5% of the sample. This specimen was PBMCs from blood, taken 14 to 15 days before vaccination. These receptors were collected from a man aged 50 to 59 who received an inactivated influenza vaccine. Donor details come from another sample of the same person, matched by shared clones.

This clonotype has just a few counts. The genes are TRBV12-3 or TRBV12-4 and TRBJ2-3; 7 bases agree with TRBD2. V lost 3 bases to trimming and J lost 2 bases; unmatched junction nucleotides: 5. The CDR3 extends over 15 amino acids. This CDR3 reads CASSFSSGPTDTQYF. CDR3 bases: TGTGCCAGCAGTTTTTCTAGCGGACCCACAGATACGCAGTATTTT.

This sequence joins TRBV6-2 or TRBV6-3 and TRBJ2-4, with 9 bases fitting TRBD1. J gave up 7 bases and V 6 bases, and 7 bases lay outside the gene matches. The CDR3 runs to 14 residues. Germline values: CDR1 MNHEY, CDR2 SVGEGT. The CDR3 bases are TGTGCCAGCAGACCACAGGGGGCAGGGAACATTCAGTACTTC. Its translation: CASRPQGAGNIQYF.

CDR3 sequence (DNA): TGTGCCAGCAGCTCAACAGGGGGCCTCCCCTACGAGCAGTACTTC. It is translated as CASSSTGGLPYEQYF. V and J are TRBV5-6 and TRBJ2-7; 9 bases align to TRBD1. Germline V gene data show CDR1 as SGHDT and CDR2 as YYEEEE. The CDR3 has 15 residues. Losses at the gene ends were 3 bases for V and 2 bases for J; bases not matched to a gene: 6.

This chain uses TRBV6-2 or TRBV6-3 with TRBJ2-3; 16 positions match TRBD2. Trimming took 2 bases from V and 4 from J; bases not matched to a gene: 12. The CDR3 consists of 20 residues. Germline CDR1 is MNHEY and CDR2 is SVGEGT. The CDR3 DNA sequence: TGTGCCAGCAGTTACCCCCGAGGGACTAGCGGGGGGGCGGTCTCAGATACGCAGTATTTT. It yields the protein CASSYPRGTSGGAVSDTQYF.